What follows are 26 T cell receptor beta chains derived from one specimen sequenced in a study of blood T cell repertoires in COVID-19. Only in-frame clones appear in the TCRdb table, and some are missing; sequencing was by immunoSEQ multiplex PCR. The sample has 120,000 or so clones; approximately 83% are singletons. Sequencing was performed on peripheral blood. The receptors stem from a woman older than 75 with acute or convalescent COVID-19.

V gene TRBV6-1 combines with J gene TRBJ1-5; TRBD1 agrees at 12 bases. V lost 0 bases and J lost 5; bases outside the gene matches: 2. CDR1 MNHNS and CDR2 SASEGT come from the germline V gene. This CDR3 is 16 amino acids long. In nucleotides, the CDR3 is TGTGCCAGCAGTGAAGCTGGGACAGGGGGCTATCAGCCCCAGCATTTT. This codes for CASSEAGTGGYQPQHF.

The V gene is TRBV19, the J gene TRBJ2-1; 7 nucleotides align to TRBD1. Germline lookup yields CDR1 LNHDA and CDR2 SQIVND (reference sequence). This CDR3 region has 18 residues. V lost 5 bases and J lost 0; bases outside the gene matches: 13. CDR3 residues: CASSVLTGASSSYNEQFF. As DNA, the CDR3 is TGTGCCAGTAGTGTGCTCACAGGGGCGTCAAGCTCCTACAATGAGCAGTTCTTC.

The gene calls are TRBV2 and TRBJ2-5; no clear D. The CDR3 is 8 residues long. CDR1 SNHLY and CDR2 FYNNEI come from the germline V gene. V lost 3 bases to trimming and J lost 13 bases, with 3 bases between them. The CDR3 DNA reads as TGTGCCAGCAGTGACCGGTACTTC. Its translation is CASSDRYF.

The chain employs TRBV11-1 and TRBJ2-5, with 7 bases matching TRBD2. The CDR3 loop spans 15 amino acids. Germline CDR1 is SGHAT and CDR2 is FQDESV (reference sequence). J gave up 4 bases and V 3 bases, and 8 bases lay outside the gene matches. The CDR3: CASSFRWGGRETQYF. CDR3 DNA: TGTGCCAGCAGCTTCCGTTGGGGGGGAAGAGAGACCCAGTACTTC.

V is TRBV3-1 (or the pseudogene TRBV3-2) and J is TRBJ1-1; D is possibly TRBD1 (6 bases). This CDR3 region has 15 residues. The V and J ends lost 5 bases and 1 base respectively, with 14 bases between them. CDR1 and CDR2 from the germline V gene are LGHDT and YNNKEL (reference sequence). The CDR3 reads CASSNTGTSNTEAFF. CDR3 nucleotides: TGTGCCAGCAGCAACACCGGGACATCGAACACTGAAGCTTTCTTT.

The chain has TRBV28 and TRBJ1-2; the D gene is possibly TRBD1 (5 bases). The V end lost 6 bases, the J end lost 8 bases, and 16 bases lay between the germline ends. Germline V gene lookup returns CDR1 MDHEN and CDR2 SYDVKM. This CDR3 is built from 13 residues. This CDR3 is CASSPTASWGYTF. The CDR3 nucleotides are TGTGCCAGCAGCCCGACAGCCTCCTGGGGCTACACCTTC.

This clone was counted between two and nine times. CDR3 sequence: CASSLGWGGGNTIYF. CDR3 nucleotide sequence: TGTGCCAGCAGCTTAGGGTGGGGCGGCGGAAACACCATATATTTT. The chain combines TRBV7-9 with TRBJ1-3, with D tentatively TRBD1 (5 bases). Per the germline V gene, CDR1 is SEHNR and CDR2 is FQNEAQ (reference sequence). V lost 1 base to trimming and J lost 4 bases, with 11 bases between them. The CDR3 length is 15 residues.

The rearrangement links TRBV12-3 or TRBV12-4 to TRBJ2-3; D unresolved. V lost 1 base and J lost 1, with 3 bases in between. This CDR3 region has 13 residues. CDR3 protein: CASSLVGTDTQYF. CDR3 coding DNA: TGTGCCAGCAGTTTAGTCGGCACAGATACGCAGTATTTT.

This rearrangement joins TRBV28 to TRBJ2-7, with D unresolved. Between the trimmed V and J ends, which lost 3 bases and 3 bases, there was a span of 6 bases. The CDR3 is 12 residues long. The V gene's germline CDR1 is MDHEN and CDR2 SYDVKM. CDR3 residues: CASSLNSYEQYV. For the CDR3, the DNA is TGTGCCAGCAGTTTGAACAGCTACGAGCAGTACGTC.

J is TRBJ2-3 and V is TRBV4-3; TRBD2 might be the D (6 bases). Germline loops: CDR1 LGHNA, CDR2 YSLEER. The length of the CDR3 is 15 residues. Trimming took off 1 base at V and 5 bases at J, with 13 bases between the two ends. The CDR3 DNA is TGCGCCAGCAGCCAAGGTGGGACTGGAAGAGATACGCAGTATTTT. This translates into CASSQGGTGRDTQYF.

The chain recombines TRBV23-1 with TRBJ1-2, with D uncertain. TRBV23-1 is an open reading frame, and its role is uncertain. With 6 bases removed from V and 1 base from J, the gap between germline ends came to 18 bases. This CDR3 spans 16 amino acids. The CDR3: CASSIHLVQYNYGYTF. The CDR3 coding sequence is TGCGCCAGCAGCATTCACCTCGTCCAGTATAACTATGGCTACACCTTC.

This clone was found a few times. The CDR3 nucleotides are TGTGCCAGTAGGGGGGCTCATGAAAAACTGTTTTTT. Translation gives CASRGAHEKLFF. V is TRBV19 and J is TRBJ1-4; tentatively, D is TRBD1 (6 bases). Trimming stripped 6 bases from V and 6 bases from J, with 8 bases between. The CDR3 is 12 amino acids. Germline lookup yields CDR1 LNHDA and CDR2 SQIVND (reference sequence). Based on the CDR3 plus reference TRBV19 and TRBJ1-4, the full variable domain is DGGITQSPKYLFRKEGQNVTLSCEQNLNHDAMYWYRQDPGQGLRLIYYSQIVNDFQKGDIAEGYSVSREKKESFPLTVTSAQKNPTAFYLCASRGAHEKLFFGSGTQLSVL.

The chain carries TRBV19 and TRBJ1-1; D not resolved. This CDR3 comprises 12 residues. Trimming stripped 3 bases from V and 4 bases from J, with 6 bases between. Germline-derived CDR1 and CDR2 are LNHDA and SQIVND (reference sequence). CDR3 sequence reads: CASSMEGTEAFF. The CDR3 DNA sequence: TGTGCCAGTAGTATGGAGGGCACTGAAGCTTTCTTT.

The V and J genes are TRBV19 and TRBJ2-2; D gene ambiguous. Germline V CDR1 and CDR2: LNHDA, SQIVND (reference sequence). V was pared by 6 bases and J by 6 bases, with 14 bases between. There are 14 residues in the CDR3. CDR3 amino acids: CASSLVAASGELFF. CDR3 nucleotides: TGTGCCAGTAGCCTGGTAGCAGCTTCCGGGGAGCTGTTTTTT.

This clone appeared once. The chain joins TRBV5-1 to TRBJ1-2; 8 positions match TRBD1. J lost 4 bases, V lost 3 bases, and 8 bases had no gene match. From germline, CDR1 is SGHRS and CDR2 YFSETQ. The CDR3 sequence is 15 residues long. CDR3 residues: CASSSRGPLPYGYTF. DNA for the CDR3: TGCGCCAGCAGCTCCAGGGGGCCCTTACCCTATGGCTACACCTTC.

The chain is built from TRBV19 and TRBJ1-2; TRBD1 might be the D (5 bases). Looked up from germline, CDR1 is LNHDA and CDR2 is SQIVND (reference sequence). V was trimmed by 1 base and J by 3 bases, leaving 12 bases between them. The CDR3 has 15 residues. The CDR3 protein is CASSIAAGRDYGYTF. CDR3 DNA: TGTGCCAGTAGTATAGCGGCAGGGCGCGACTATGGCTACACCTTC.

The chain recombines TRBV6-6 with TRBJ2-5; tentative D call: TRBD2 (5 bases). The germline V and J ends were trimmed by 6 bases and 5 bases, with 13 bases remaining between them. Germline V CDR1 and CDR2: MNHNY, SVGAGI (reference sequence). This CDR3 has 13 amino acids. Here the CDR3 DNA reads TGTGCCAGCAGCCACGGACTTAAGGAGACCCAGTACTTC. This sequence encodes CASSHGLKETQYF.

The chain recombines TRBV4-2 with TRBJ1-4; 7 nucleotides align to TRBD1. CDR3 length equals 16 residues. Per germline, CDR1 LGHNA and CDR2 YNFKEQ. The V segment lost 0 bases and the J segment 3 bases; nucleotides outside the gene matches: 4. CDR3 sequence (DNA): TGTGCCAGCAGCCAAGACCTAACAGGGGCTAATGAAAAACTGTTTTTT. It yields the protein CASSQDLTGANEKLFF.

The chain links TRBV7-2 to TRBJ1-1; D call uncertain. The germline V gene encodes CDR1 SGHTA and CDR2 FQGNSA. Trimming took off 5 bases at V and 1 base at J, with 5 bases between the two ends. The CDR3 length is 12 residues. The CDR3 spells CASSRGNTEAFF. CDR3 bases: TGTGCCAGCAGCCGGGGGAACACTGAAGCTTTCTTT.

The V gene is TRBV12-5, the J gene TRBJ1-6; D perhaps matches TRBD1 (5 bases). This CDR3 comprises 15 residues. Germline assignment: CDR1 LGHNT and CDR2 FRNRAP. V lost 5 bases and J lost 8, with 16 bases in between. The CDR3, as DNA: TGTGCTAGTGGTGGGGGGGGAGGTACGGATTCACCCCTCCACTTT. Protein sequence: CASGGGGGTDSPLHF. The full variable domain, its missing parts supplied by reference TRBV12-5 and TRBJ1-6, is DARVTQTPRHKVTEMGQEVTMRCQPILGHNTVFWYRQTMMQGLELLAYFRNRAPLDDSGMPKDRFSAEMPDATLATLKIQPSEPRDSAVYFCASGGGGGTDSPLHFGNGTRLTVT.

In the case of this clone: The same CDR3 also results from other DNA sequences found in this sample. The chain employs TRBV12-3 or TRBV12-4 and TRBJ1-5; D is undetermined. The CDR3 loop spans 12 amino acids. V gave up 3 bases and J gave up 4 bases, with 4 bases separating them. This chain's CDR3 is CASSFSNQPQHF. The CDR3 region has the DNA TGTGCCAGCAGTTTCAGTAATCAGCCCCAGCATTTT.

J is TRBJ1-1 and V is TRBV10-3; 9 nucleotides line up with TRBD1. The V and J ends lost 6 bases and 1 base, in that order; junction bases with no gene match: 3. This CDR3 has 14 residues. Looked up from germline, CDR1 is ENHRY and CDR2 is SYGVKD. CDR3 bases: TGTGCCATCAGCCAGGGACAGGGGAACACTGAAGCTTTCTTT. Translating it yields CAISQGQGNTEAFF.

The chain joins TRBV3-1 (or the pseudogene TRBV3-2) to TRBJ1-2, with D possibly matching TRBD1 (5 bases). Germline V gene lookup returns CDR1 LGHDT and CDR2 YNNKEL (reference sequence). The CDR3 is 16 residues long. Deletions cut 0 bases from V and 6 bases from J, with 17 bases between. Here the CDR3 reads CASSQESVRAGHGYTF. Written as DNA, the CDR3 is TGTGCCAGCAGCCAAGAGTCTGTACGGGCAGGGCATGGCTACACCTTC.

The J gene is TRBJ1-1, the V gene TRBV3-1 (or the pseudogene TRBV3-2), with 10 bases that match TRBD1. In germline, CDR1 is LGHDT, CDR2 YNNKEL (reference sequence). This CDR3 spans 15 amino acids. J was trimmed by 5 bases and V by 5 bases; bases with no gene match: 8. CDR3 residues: CASSFRTGGKTEAFF. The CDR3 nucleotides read TGTGCCAGCAGCTTCCGGACAGGGGGGAAGACTGAAGCTTTCTTT.

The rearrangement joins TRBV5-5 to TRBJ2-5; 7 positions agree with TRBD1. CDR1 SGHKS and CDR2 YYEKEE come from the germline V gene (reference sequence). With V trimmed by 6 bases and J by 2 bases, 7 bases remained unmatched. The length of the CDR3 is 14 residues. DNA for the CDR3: TGTGCCAGCAACAAGGGGACAGTTCAAGAGACCCAGTACTTC. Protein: CASNKGTVQETQYF.

The CDR3 sequence is CASSLTTSGGRLGNEQFF. The CDR3 DNA follows: TGTGCCAGCAGCCTTACTACTAGCGGGGGGCGCCTTGGAAACGAGCAGTTCTTC. The chain couples TRBV7-6 to TRBJ2-1; the match to TRBD2 covers 12 bases. Germline lookup yields CDR1 SGHVS and CDR2 FNYEAQ. The CDR3 is 18 amino acids. V trimming: 5 bases; J trimming: 10 bases; junction bases outside the gene matches: 18.